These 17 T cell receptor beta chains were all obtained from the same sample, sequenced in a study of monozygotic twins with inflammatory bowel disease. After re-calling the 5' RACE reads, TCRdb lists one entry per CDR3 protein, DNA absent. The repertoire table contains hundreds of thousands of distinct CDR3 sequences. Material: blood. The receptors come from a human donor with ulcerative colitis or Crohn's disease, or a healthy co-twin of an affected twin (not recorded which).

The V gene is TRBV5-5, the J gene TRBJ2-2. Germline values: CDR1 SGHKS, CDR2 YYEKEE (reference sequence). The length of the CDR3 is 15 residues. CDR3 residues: CASSPSVGNTGELFF. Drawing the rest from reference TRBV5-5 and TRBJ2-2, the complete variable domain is DAGVTQSPTHLIKTRGQQVTLRCSPISGHKSVSWYQQVLGQGPQFIFQYYEKEERGRGNFPDRFSARQFPNYSSELNVNALLLGDSALYLCASSPSVGNTGELFFGEGSRLTVL.

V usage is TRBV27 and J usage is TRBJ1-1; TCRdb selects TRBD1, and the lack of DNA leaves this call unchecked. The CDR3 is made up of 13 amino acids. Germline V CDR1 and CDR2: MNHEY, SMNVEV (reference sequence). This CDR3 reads CASRNREYSEAFF.

The CDR3 loop reads CASSIALNGELFF. This chain joins TRBV19 and TRBJ2-2. Germline V gene sequence: CDR1 LNHDA, CDR2 SQIVND (reference sequence). There are 13 residues in the CDR3.

The CDR3: CASSLSSGSYTEQFF. The rearrangement joins TRBV7-2 to TRBJ2-1; TCRdb's D call of TRBD2 is untestable without DNA. Germline CDR1 and CDR2: SGHTA and FQGNSA. The CDR3 is 15 residues long.

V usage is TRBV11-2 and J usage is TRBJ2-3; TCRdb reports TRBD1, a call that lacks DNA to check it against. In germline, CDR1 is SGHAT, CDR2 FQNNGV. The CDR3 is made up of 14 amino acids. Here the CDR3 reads CASSLDTTGNTQYF.

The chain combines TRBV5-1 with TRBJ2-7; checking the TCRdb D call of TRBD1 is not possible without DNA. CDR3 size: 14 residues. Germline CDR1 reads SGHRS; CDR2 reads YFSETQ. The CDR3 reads CASSLTGGLYEQYF.

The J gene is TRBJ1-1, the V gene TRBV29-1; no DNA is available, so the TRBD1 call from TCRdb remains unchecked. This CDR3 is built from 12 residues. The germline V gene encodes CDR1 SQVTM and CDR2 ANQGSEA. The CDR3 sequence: CSVVQTQGVAFF.

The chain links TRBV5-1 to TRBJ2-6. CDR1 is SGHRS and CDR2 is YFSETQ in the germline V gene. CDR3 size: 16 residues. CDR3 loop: CASSLAAASGANVLTF.

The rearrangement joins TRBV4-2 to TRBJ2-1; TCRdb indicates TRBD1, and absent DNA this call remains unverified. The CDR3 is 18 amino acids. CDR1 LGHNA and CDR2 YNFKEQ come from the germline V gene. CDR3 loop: CASSPRGVILTADNEQFF.

The CDR3 loop reads CASSDRGDSPLHF. V usage is TRBV6-4 and J usage is TRBJ1-6; with no DNA, the TCRdb D assignment of TRBD1 cannot be verified. Germline CDR1 reads MRHNA; CDR2 reads SNTAGT. This CDR3 spans 13 amino acids.

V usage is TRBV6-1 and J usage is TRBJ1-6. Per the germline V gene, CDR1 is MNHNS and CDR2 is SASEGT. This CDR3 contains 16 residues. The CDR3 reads CASSQSRPIARSPLHF.

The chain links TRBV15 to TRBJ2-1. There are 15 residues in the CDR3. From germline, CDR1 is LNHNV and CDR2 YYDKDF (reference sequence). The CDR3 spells CATSRVQRFYNEQFF.

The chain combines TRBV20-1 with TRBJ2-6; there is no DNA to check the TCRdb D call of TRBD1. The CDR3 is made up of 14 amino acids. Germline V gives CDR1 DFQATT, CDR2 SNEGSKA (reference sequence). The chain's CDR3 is CSATSGTGANVLTF.

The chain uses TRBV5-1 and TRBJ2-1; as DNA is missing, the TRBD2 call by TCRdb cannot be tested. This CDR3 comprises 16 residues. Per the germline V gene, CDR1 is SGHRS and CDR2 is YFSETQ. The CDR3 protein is CASSSGASGLYNEQFF.

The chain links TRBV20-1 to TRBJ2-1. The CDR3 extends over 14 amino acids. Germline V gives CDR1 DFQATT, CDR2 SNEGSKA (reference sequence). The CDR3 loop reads CSALGSFGDNEQFF.

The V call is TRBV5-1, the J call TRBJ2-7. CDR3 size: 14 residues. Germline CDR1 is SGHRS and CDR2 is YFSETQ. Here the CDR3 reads CASSLGLFPYEQYF. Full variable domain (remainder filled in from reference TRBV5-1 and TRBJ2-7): KAGVTQTPRYLIKTRGQQVTLSCSPISGHRSVSWYQQTPGQGLQFLFEYFSETQRNKGNFPGRFSGRQFSNSRSEMNVSTLELGDSALYLCASSLGLFPYEQYFGPGTRLTVT.

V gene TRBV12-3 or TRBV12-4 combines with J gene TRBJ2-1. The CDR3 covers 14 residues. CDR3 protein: CASTLVPQINEQFF.